The following is a TCR beta chain sequence with its context. Germline V CDR1 and CDR2: MDHEN, SYDVKM. V lost 5 bases to trimming and J lost 9 bases; unmatched junction nucleotides: 19. The CDR3 has 17 amino acids. The data were obtained in a study of blood T cell repertoires in COVID-19. Profiled with immunoSEQ multiplex PCR; TCRdb holds only in-frame clones, not every one. The sample lists approximately 220,000 clones; under 90% were seen once. J is TRBJ1-5 and V is TRBV28; TRBD1 matches 7 bases. The sequenced sample was PBMCs or T cells enriched from blood (not recorded which). This clonotype was sampled from a woman aged 25 to 39 with acute COVID-19. The DNA for the CDR3 is TGTGCCAGCAGTGAAGAGACAGGGTGGATGGTTCGTGGGCCCCAGCATTTT. Translation: CASSEETGWMVRGPQHF.